Listed here are 25 T cell receptor beta chains from one sample, sequenced in a study of T cells in Graves' hyperthyroidism and ophthalmopathy. Amplification targeted TCR beta CDR3 regions from RNA transcripts. The study used the HTBI primer set for a first-round RT-PCR of the TCR CDR3. TCRdb analysed the multiplex PCR reads with MiXCR anew, one entry per CDR3 protein. This table holds approximately 400,000 distinct CDR3 sequences, more than 11% found once. Material: blood. These TCRs come from a woman between 55 and 75 years old with Graves' hyperthyroidism.

Remarks on this clonotype: At one end the junction does not follow the germline gene, possibly because of a read error. V and J are TRBV7-3 and TRBJ1-2; maybe TRBD1 (5 bases). This CDR3 has 12 amino acids. Germline V lookup: CDR1 SGHTA, CDR2 FQGTGA. This chain's CDR3 is CASSPPGGTPSF. CDR3 nucleotide sequence: TGTGCCAGCAGCCCCCCCGGCGGGACCCCTTCCTTC.

The chain has TRBV12-3 or TRBV12-4 and TRBJ2-7; perhaps TRBD2 as D (5 bases). The CDR3 spans 13 residues. Deletions cut 8 bases from V and 0 bases from J, with 11 bases between. CDR3 coding DNA: TGTGCCAGCTGGCTTGGGAGCTCCTACGAGCAGTACTTC. Amino acids: CASWLGSSYEQYF.

Many counts were recorded for this clonotype. The chain recombines TRBV2 with TRBJ2-7; D is unresolved. Trimming cost V 7 bases and J 1 base, with 11 bases left between them. CDR1 SNHLY and CDR2 FYNNEI come from the germline V gene. The length of the CDR3 is 13 residues. CDR3 residues: CASNVESSYEQYF. The CDR3 nucleotides are TGTGCCAGCAATGTCGAGAGTTCCTACGAGCAGTACTTC.

In this sample, this clonotype turned up many times. The chain employs TRBV6-6 and TRBJ2-3, with 10 positions matching TRBD2. J was trimmed by 2 bases and V by 2 bases; bases with no gene match: 4. The germline gives CDR1 MNHNY, CDR2 SVGAGI (reference sequence). The length of the CDR3 is 16 residues. CDR3 coding DNA: TGTGCCAGCAGTTACCCCCTAGCGGGAGTCACAGATACGCAGTATTTT. Protein: CASSYPLAGVTDTQYF.

As to this clonotype: A read error may explain this, as a much larger clone is one base away. The chain has TRBV19 and TRBJ2-3; the match to TRBD2 covers 15 bases. CDR1 and CDR2 from the germline V gene are LNHDA and SQIVND (reference sequence). With 7 bases clipped from V and 5 bases from J, the junction kept 4 bases outside the gene matches. The CDR3 has 15 amino acids. This CDR3 reads CASTGLAGGRDTQYF. CDR3 sequence (DNA): TGTGCCAGTACGGGACTAGCGGGAGGTAGAGATACGCAGTATTTT. Complete variable domain (other parts from reference TRBV19 and TRBJ2-3): DGGITQSPKYLFRKEGQNVTLSCEQNLNHDAMYWYRQDPGQGLRLIYYSQIVNDFQKGDIAEGYSVSREKKESFPLTVTSAQKNPTAFYLCASTGLAGGRDTQYFGPGTRLTVL.

This clonotype has at least ten counts. Here the CDR3 reads CASSARGATNEKLFF. The CDR3, as DNA: TGTGCCAGCAGTGCCAGGGGAGCAACTAATGAAAAACTGTTTTTT. The gene calls are TRBV2 and TRBJ1-4, with D possibly matching TRBD1 (6 bases). The germline V and J ends were trimmed by 4 bases and 0 bases, with 9 bases remaining between them. Germline CDR1 SNHLY, CDR2 FYNNEI. This CDR3 region has 15 residues.

The sample holds many counts of this clonotype. The rearrangement joins TRBV6-1 to TRBJ1-2, with 9 bases fitting TRBD1. CDR3 length equals 15 residues. Per the germline V gene, CDR1 is MNHNS and CDR2 is SASEGT. J gave up 4 bases and V 2 bases, and 5 bases lay outside the gene matches. CDR3 DNA: TGTGCCAGCAGTGAACGAGGGACAGGGATCTATGGCTACACCTTC. This gives the protein CASSERGTGIYGYTF.

There are many counts of this clonotype. The V and J genes are TRBV2 and TRBJ2-2; 9 nucleotides line up with TRBD2. Germline V gives CDR1 SNHLY, CDR2 FYNNEI. The CDR3 runs to 15 residues. Losses at the gene ends were 3 bases for V and 6 bases for J; bases not matched to a gene: 5. Here the CDR3 reads CASSEGGRAAGELFF. In nucleotides, the CDR3 is TGTGCCAGCAGTGAGGGCGGGAGGGCCGCCGGGGAGCTGTTTTTT.

The sample holds many counts of this clonotype. The chain recombines TRBV24-1 with TRBJ1-2; 7 positions match TRBD1. V lost 4 bases to trimming and J lost 4 bases; unmatched junction nucleotides: 5. This CDR3 has 14 residues. Germline V gives CDR1 KGHDR, CDR2 SFDVKD. CDR3 bases: TGTGCCACCAGTGACCGCGACAGGGTCTATGGCTACACCTTC. This gives the protein CATSDRDRVYGYTF.

The chain is built from TRBV12-3 or TRBV12-4 and TRBJ2-3, with a possible D match to TRBD1 (6 bases). The CDR3 spans 14 residues. Trimming cost V 5 bases and J 4 bases, with 13 bases left between them. DNA for the CDR3: TGTGCCAGCAGTACAGGGCCGAGAGCAGATACGCAGTATTTT. Its protein product is CASSTGPRADTQYF.

This clonotype came up many times. The V call is TRBV18, the J call TRBJ2-1; 10 bases line up with TRBD2. This CDR3 contains 15 residues. The germline gives CDR1 KGHSH, CDR2 LQKENI. Trimming at V came to 6 bases and at J to 6 bases, leaving 8 bases not matched to a gene. CDR3 protein: CASSPVTSGLNEQFF. CDR3 DNA: TGTGCCAGCTCCCCCGTGACTAGCGGGCTCAATGAGCAGTTCTTC.

This clonotype occurred many times. V and J are TRBV5-1 and TRBJ2-7; D is undetermined. The CDR3 spans 14 residues. Germline values: CDR1 SGHRS, CDR2 YFSETQ. V lost 5 bases to trimming and J lost 3 bases, with 15 bases between them. CDR3 residues: CASSPVGLNYEQYF. In DNA form, the CDR3 reads TGCGCCAGCAGTCCCGTCGGGCTAAACTACGAGCAGTACTTC.

A few counts support this clonotype. One end of the junction fails to match germline, which may point to a read error. The rearrangement links TRBV27 to TRBJ2-6; 9 positions match TRBD1. Germline V CDR1 and CDR2: MNHEY, SMNVEV (reference sequence). The CDR3 loop spans 19 amino acids. CDR3 DNA: TGTGCCAGCAGTCCGATCCTCGGACAGGGGTTATCTGGGGCCAACGCCCTGACTTTC. Its protein is CASSPILGQGLSGANALTF.

The rearrangement links TRBV19 to TRBJ1-5, with 7 bases fitting TRBD1. V shed 2 bases, J shed 0 bases, and the junction held 13 bases outside the gene matches. Germline V gene lookup returns CDR1 LNHDA and CDR2 SQIVND (reference sequence). CDR3 length: 19 residues. The CDR3 spells CASSIRSGQGGYSNQPQHF. The CDR3 nucleotides are TGTGCCAGTAGTATAAGGTCTGGGCAGGGGGGGTATAGCAATCAGCCCCAGCATTTT.

This clonotype was observed at least ten times. The rearrangement joins TRBV20-1 to TRBJ1-1; D is possibly TRBD1 (5 bases). Germline CDR1 and CDR2: DFQATT and SNEGSKA (reference sequence). Trimming pared 0 bases from V and 5 bases from J, leaving 13 bases between. The CDR3 length is 14 residues. CDR3 DNA sequence: TGCAGTGCTAGAGATCAGGGCAGGGTAACTGAAGCTTTCTTT. It yields the protein CSARDQGRVTEAFF.

Comments on this clonotype: One end of the junction is discordant with germline, which a read error may explain. The chain recombines TRBV6-2 or TRBV6-3 with TRBJ2-3, with D maybe TRBD2 (5 bases). The CDR3 covers 17 residues. CDR1 and CDR2 from the germline V gene are MNHEY and SVGEGT. The CDR3 bases are TGTGCCGGCAGAAGTACGATCGGCGGGTCTAGCACAGATACGCAGTATTTT. Encoded protein: CAGRSTIGGSSTDTQYF.

Ten or more counts support this clonotype. V gene TRBV29-1 combines with J gene TRBJ2-5; no definite D call. This CDR3 is built from 13 residues. Looked up from germline, CDR1 is SQVTM and CDR2 is ANQGSEA. V dropped 0 bases and J dropped 7 bases, with 12 bases sitting between them. CDR3 bases: TGCAGCGTTGAAGATACCCTGTGGATGACCCAGTACTTC. Protein sequence: CSVEDTLWMTQYF.

The CDR3 bases are TGTGCCAGCAGTTTAAGGGGGCGAGGAGAGCAGTACTTC. Its protein is CASSLRGRGEQYF. The rearrangement links TRBV28 to TRBJ2-7; 7 bases agree with TRBD1. CDR1 and CDR2 from the germline V gene are MDHEN and SYDVKM. The V gene end was trimmed by 2 bases and the J gene end by 7 bases; junction bases not matched to a gene: 5. This CDR3 comprises 13 residues.

This clonotype was recorded many times. This chain links TRBV5-1 with TRBJ1-4; 10 bases fit TRBD1. Germline V gene data show CDR1 as SGHRS and CDR2 as YFSETQ. This CDR3 is built from 17 residues. V was clipped by 4 bases and J by 2 bases; unmatched bases: 8. The CDR3: CASSRAGTGATNEKLFF. CDR3 sequence (DNA): TGCGCCAGCAGCAGGGCCGGGACAGGGGCGACTAATGAAAAACTGTTTTTT. The complete variable domain, with remaining parts taken from reference TRBV5-1 and TRBJ1-4, reads KAGVTQTPRYLIKTRGQQVTLSCSPISGHRSVSWYQQTPGQGLQFLFEYFSETQRNKGNFPGRFSGRQFSNSRSEMNVSTLELGDSALYLCASSRAGTGATNEKLFFGSGTQLSVL.

V usage is TRBV4-2 and J usage is TRBJ2-1; 9 bases line up with TRBD2. The CDR3 runs to 17 residues. Germline V gives CDR1 LGHNA, CDR2 YNFKEQ. J lost 7 bases, V lost 0 bases, and 10 bases had no gene match. DNA of the CDR3: TGTGCCAGCAGCCAAGATAGACTAGCGGAGGGGGGTAATGAGCAGTTCTTC. It yields the protein CASSQDRLAEGGNEQFF.

This clonotype has more than one count but fewer than ten. The chain uses TRBV6-1 and TRBJ2-5; 8 nucleotides agree with TRBD2. The germline CDR1 and CDR2 sequences are MNHNS and SASEGT. The CDR3 has 13 amino acids. V lost 5 bases, J lost 7 bases, and 6 bases stayed unmatched. CDR3: CASSPSGPGTQYF. In DNA form, the CDR3 reads TGTGCCAGCAGTCCTAGCGGGCCAGGGACCCAGTACTTC.

Many counts were recorded for this clonotype. The chain employs TRBV20-1 and TRBJ2-3; TRBD2 matches 10 bases. With 3 bases clipped from V and 2 bases from J, the junction kept 5 bases outside the gene matches. Germline CDR1 reads DFQATT; CDR2 reads SNEGSKA (reference sequence). CDR3 length equals 15 residues. CDR3 amino acids: CSASPGLASTDTQYF. The DNA for the CDR3 is TGCAGTGCTAGTCCGGGACTAGCGTCCACAGATACGCAGTATTTT.

This chain uses TRBV12-3 or TRBV12-4 with TRBJ2-2; 14 bases are a match to TRBD2. The J segment lost 3 bases and the V segment lost 6 bases, leaving 9 bases of the junction unmatched. This CDR3 region has 18 residues. The CDR3: CASRAPGLAGAYTGELFF. In DNA, the CDR3 is TGTGCCAGCAGGGCGCCGGGACTAGCGGGAGCTTACACCGGGGAGCTGTTTTTT.

The sample holds many counts of this clonotype. V gene TRBV3-1 combines with J gene TRBJ2-6; D is unclear. Between the trimmed V and J ends, which lost 1 base and 3 bases, there was a span of 4 bases. The V gene's germline CDR1 is LGHDT and CDR2 YNNKEL (reference sequence). This CDR3 region has 14 residues. In DNA, the CDR3 is TGTGCCAGCAGCCAAGGGTTTGGGGCCAACGTCCTGACTTTC. It specifies CASSQGFGANVLTF.

This clonotype was seen many times. The V and J genes are TRBV7-3 and TRBJ2-7, with D hard to call. Germline assignment: CDR1 SGHTA and CDR2 FQGTGA. Trimming took 5 bases from V and 2 from J, leaving 13 bases between them. The CDR3 sequence is 14 residues long. The CDR3 DNA sequence: TGTGCCAGCAGCCCCGGGTCGGTCACCTACGAGCAGTACTTC. Translating it yields CASSPGSVTYEQYF.